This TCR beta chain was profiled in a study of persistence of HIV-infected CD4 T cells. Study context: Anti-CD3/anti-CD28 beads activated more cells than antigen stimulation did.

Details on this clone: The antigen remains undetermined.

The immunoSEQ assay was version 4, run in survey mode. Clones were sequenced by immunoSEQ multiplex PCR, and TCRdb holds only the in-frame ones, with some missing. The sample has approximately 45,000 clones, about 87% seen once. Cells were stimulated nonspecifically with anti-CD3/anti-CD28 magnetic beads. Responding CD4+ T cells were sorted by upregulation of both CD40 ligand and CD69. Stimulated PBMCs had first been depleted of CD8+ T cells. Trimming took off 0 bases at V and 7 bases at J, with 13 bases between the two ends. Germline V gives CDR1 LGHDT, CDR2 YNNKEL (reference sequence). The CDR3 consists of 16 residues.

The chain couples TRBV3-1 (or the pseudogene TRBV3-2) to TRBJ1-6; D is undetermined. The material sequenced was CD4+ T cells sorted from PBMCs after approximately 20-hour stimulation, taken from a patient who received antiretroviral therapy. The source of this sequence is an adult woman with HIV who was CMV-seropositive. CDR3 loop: CASSQDGEGWNSPLHF. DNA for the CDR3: TGTGCCAGCAGCCAAGATGGGGAAGGGTGGAATTCACCCCTCCACTTT.